Listed below are T cell receptor beta chains from one sample, sequenced in a study of control samples from healthy donors and cancer patients. Clones were sequenced by immunoSEQ multiplex PCR, and TCRdb holds only the in-frame ones, with some missing. The sample consists of about 120,000 clones, 70% to 90% of them appearing once. Sequencing was performed on blood. Source of these receptors: a man in his fifties in good health. The CDR3 runs from the conserved cysteine through the conserved F or W. D genes are given only for firm matches. Clone size is given for some rows only: seen once, a few or many times, or a class if the clone is expanded.

d_gene	abundance	v_gene	j_gene	CDR3nt	CDR3aa
-	-	TRBV29-1	TRBJ2-7	TGCAGCGTTTTTCTTATCTCCTACGAGCAGTACTTC	CSVFLISYEQYF
-	-	TRBV6-5	TRBJ2-1	TGTGCCGCCCGGGCCATTTTATACAATGAGCAGTTCTTC	CAARAILYNEQFF
-	once	TRBV7-2	TRBJ2-5	TGTGCCAGCAGCCGGGACGGACACCAAGAGACCCAGTACTTC	CASSRDGHQETQYF
-	-	TRBV29-1	TRBJ1-2	TGCAGCGTTGAATACAGGTCTAACTATGGCTACACCTTC	CSVEYRSNYGYTF
-	many	TRBV5-1	TRBJ1-6	TGCGCCAGCAGCTTGCAGACGAATAATTCACCCCTCCACTTT	CASSLQTNNSPLHF
-	once	TRBV3-1/TRBV3-2	TRBJ1-1	TGTGCCAGCAGCCAAGCTTCCAAGAGGGACACTGAAGCTTTCTTT	CASSQASKRDTEAFF
-	-	TRBV9	TRBJ2-5	TGTGCCAGCAGCGTATTACCCATCCAAGAGACCCAGTACTTC	CASSVLPIQETQYF
TRBD1	-	TRBV7-6	TRBJ2-7	TGTGCCAGCAGCTTCGGACAGGGAGCCTCCTACGAGCAGTACTTC	CASSFGQGASYEQYF
-	-	TRBV12-3/TRBV12-4	TRBJ1-1	TGTGCCAGCAGTTTGAACGTTGACAGGGAAGCTTTCTTT	CASSLNVDREAFF
-	few	TRBV5-4	TRBJ1-2	TGTGCCAGCAGCTTTCGGCGGCTGGCCTATGGCTACACCTTC	CASSFRRLAYGYTF
TRBD2	-	TRBV4-3	TRBJ2-1	TGCGCCAGCAGCCAAGATTCGAGACAAAGGACTAGCGGGGTCAGGGGTGAGCAGTTCTTC	CASSQDSRQRTSGVRGEQFF
-	-	TRBV14	TRBJ2-3	TGTGCCAGCAGCCAAGATTGGAGAGTAGCTGCAGATACGCAGTATTTT	CASSQDWRVAADTQYF
-	once	TRBV7-8	TRBJ1-2	TGTGCCAGCAGCCCCATCGGGGGCGTTTCCCCTATTGGCTACACCTTC	CASSPIGGVSPIGYTF
-	-	TRBV30	TRBJ1-2	TGTGCCTGGAGTTCCAGGGTTTTTGGCTACACCTTC	CAWSSRVFGYTF
-	-	TRBV4-3	TRBJ1-1	TGCGCCAGCAGCCCCCCAGGCGCCACTGAAGCTTTCTTT	CASSPPGATEAFF
TRBD1	-	TRBV5-3	TRBJ1-2	TGTGCCAGAAGCTCAGGACAGGGTTGGTACTATGGCTACACCTTC	CARSSGQGWYYGYTF
-	-	TRBV5-1	TRBJ1-6	TGCGCCAGCAGCTTTACACCGGGACCGGATAATTCACCCCTCCACTTT	CASSFTPGPDNSPLHF
-	-	TRBV6-6	TRBJ2-4	TGTGCCAGCAGACACAAGGACAGACAAAACATTCAGTACTTC	CASRHKDRQNIQYF
-	-	TRBV3-1/TRBV3-2	TRBJ2-1	TGTGCCAGCAGCCAAGTTTCGGGACTCACCTACAATGAGCAGTTCTTC	CASSQVSGLTYNEQFF
TRBD1	-	TRBV7-9	TRBJ1-1	TGTGCCAGCAGCCCGCTCCAGGACAGGGCTGCGACTGAAGCTTTCTTT	CASSPLQDRAATEAFF
-	-	TRBV27	TRBJ1-4	TGTGCCAGCAGCTCCCGTGGGGGGGACGCCCTAGAAAAACTGTTTTTT	CASSSRGGDALEKLFF
-	-	TRBV5-1	TRBJ2-3	TGCGCCAGCAGCCCCGCCGGGGATACGCAGTATTTT	CASSPAGDTQYF
-	-	TRBV6-1	TRBJ1-3	TGTGCCAGCAGTGTAACAGGTCGGAGCTCTGGAAACACCATATATTTT	CASSVTGRSSGNTIYF
-	-	TRBV12-3/TRBV12-4	TRBJ1-5	TGTGCCAGCAGCCCTTCCTCCGGTCAGCCCCAGCATTTT	CASSPSSGQPQHF
-	once	TRBV13	TRBJ1-1	TGTGCCAGCAGCCCACAGGGTTGGACTGAAGCTTTCTTT	CASSPQGWTEAFF